Listed below are T cell receptor beta chains from one sample, sequenced in a study of cytotoxic CD8 clonotypes in ibrutinib-treated CLL. Assay: immunoSEQ multiplex PCR; the TCRdb copy retains only in-frame clones and omits some. The table lists about 160,000 clones, approximately 90% of them singletons. The material sequenced was PBMCs, taken at disease progression, from a patient treated with ibrutinib. The receptors stem from a human donor with chronic lymphocytic leukemia. Both conserved end residues are part of each CDR3. A D gene is named only where the DNA matches it firmly. Rows may omit the clone size; those that give it use once, few, many or a size class.

abundance | j_gene | d_gene | v_gene | CDR3aa | CDR3nt
. | TRBJ2-3 | TRBD2 | TRBV27 | CASSPVAGGYSSTDTQYF | TGTGCCAGCAGTCCTGTAGCGGGGGGATACTCTAGCACAGATACGCAGTATTTT
. | TRBJ2-7 | TRBD1 | TRBV29-1 | CSVVGDRGRLGGRAGEQYF | TGCAGCGTTGTGGGGGACAGGGGGCGTCTAGGCGGGAGGGCCGGCGAGCAGTACTTC
few | TRBJ2-6 | TRBD1 | TRBV5-1 | CASSPNDRVYQSGANVLTF | TGCGCCAGCAGCCCTAACGACAGGGTTTATCAATCTGGGGCCAACGTCCTGACTTTC
. | TRBJ2-5 | TRBD1 | TRBV7-7 | CASRPGTGVGETQYF | TGTGCTAGCCGACCCGGGACAGGGGTGGGCGAGACCCAGTACTTC
. | TRBJ2-3 | TRBD1 | TRBV6-5 | CASSYSPGTGTDTQYF | TGTGCCAGCAGTTACTCCCCCGGGACAGGGACAGATACGCAGTATTTT
few | TRBJ2-7 | . | TRBV19 | CASSMLVGYEQYF | TGTGCCAGTAGTATGTTAGTTGGCTACGAGCAGTACTTC
once | TRBJ1-5 | TRBD1 | TRBV4-1 | CASSQDLRFGVTQGVFNQPQHF | TGCGCCAGCAGCCAAGATTTGCGATTTGGCGTGACACAGGGGGTGTTTAATCAGCCCCAGCATTTT
. | TRBJ2-7 | . | TRBV5-8 | CASSLVVREQYF | TGTGCCAGCAGCTTGGTTGTGCGCGAGCAGTACTTC
. | TRBJ2-1 | . | TRBV7-2 | CASSLGGGSYNEQFF | TGTGCCAGCAGCTTAGGAGGAGGTAGTTACAATGAGCAGTTCTTC
. | TRBJ2-2 | . | TRBV29-1 | CSASDRTTANTGELFF | TGCAGCGCGAGCGACAGGACTACCGCGAACACCGGGGAGCTGTTTTTT
. | TRBJ2-3 | . | TRBV4-2 | CASSPWVTSTDTQYF | TGTGCCAGCAGCCCCTGGGTTACTAGCACAGATACGCAGTATTTT
. | TRBJ2-7 | TRBD2 | TRBV6-6 | CSCGGVTAYEQYF | TGTTCCTGTGGGGGGGTCACCGCCTACGAGCAGTACTTC
. | TRBJ1-4 | TRBD1 | TRBV5-1 | CASSLVGTGGAEKLFF | TGCGCCAGCAGCTTGGTAGGGACAGGGGGCGCCGAAAAACTGTTTTTT
. | TRBJ2-3 | TRBD2 | TRBV18 | CASSPPGLAGAVDTQYF | TGTGCCAGCTCACCACCCGGACTAGCGGGAGCAGTAGATACGCAGTATTTT
. | TRBJ2-7 | TRBD2 | TRBV18 | CASSLSVYAGVGEQYF | TGTGCCAGCTCCCTTAGTGTCTATGCGGGAGTGGGCGAGCAGTACTTC
. | TRBJ2-2 | . | TRBV2 | CASLPRLNTGELFF | TGTGCCAGCCTCCCCAGGCTGAACACCGGGGAGCTGTTTTTT
. | TRBJ2-2 | TRBD2 | TRBV7-8 | CASSTTSGANTGELFF | TGTGCCAGCAGCACGACTAGCGGGGCGAACACCGGGGAGCTGTTTTTT
. | TRBJ2-2 | TRBD1 | TRBV2 | CASSDRGQANTGELFF | TGTGCCAGCAGTGATCGGGGACAGGCGAACACCGGGGAGCTGTTTTTT
. | TRBJ2-7 | . | TRBV5-1 | CASSLDPNSVYEQYF | TGCGCCAGCAGCTTGGATCCTAATTCCGTGTACGAGCAGTACTTC
few | TRBJ1-3 | . | TRBV27 | CASSLARSGNTIYF | TGTGCCAGCAGTTTGGCGCGGTCGGGAAACACCATATATTTT
few | TRBJ1-3 | . | TRBV7-9 | CASSLRPSQTSGNTIYF | TGTGCCAGCAGCTTGCGGCCATCTCAGACATCTGGAAACACCATATATTTT
few | TRBJ1-1 | . | TRBV19 | CASSIAATEAFF | TGTGCCAGTAGTATAGCCGCGACTGAAGCTTTCTTT
. | TRBJ2-1 | . | TRBV6-6 | CATRTTRGEQFF | TGTGCCACCCGCACGACGCGGGGTGAGCAGTTCTTC
. | TRBJ1-3 | . | TRBV4-3 | CASSQDGGVGNTIYF | TGCGCCAGCAGCCAAGATGGGGGAGTCGGAAACACCATATATTTT
. | TRBJ1-1 | TRBD1 | TRBV18 | CASSPGQGTEAFF | TGTGCCAGCTCACCCGGACAGGGGACTGAAGCTTTCTTT
few | TRBJ2-7 | TRBD1 | TRBV14 | CASSQDRGPYEQYF | TGTGCCAGCAGCCAGGACAGGGGGCCCTACGAGCAGTACTTC
once | TRBJ2-3 | . | TRBV5-1 | CASSLIVAGGSDTQYF | TGCGCCAGCAGCTTGATAGTCGCTGGCGGGTCCGATACGCAGTATTTT
once | TRBJ2-1 | . | TRBV27 | CASTPGTPKPRGYNEQFF | TGTGCCAGCACCCCCGGGACTCCAAAGCCTCGGGGTTACAATGAGCAGTTCTTC
. | TRBJ2-3 | TRBD2 | TRBV9 | CASSVVRESTDTQYF | TGTGCCAGCAGCGTAGTGCGGGAGTCTACAGATACGCAGTATTTT
. | TRBJ1-5 | . | TRBV2 | CASSSHLSNQPQHF | TGTGCCAGCAGTTCCCATCTTAGCAATCAGCCCCAGCATTTT
few | TRBJ1-2 | . | TRBV5-4 | CASRLGQGASYGYTF | TGTGCCAGCAGATTGGGGCAGGGCGCGTCCTATGGCTACACCTTC
. | TRBJ1-1 | TRBD1 | TRBV28 | CASKGTGTGRPEAFF | TGTGCCAGCAAGGGGACCGGGACAGGGAGGCCTGAAGCTTTCTTT
. | TRBJ2-7 | . | TRBV28 | CASSFLYYEQYF | TGTGCCAGCAGTTTCCTCTACTACGAGCAGTACTTC
. | TRBJ2-7 | TRBD2 | TRBV6-5 | CASSQVWGGWHEQYF | TGTGCCAGCAGTCAGGTATGGGGAGGGTGGCACGAGCAGTACTTC
. | TRBJ1-1 | TRBD1 | TRBV10-3 | CAISEGQGAFF | TGTGCCATCAGTGAGGGACAGGGAGCTTTCTTT
. | TRBJ2-3 | . | TRBV5-4 | CASSPGTDRNTQYF | TGTGCCAGCAGCCCGGGAACGGACAGAAATACGCAGTATTTT
few | TRBJ1-1 | TRBD1 | TRBV19 | CASSRTGGYGWTEAFF | TGTGCCAGTAGTAGGACAGGGGGCTACGGTTGGACTGAAGCTTTCTTT
. | TRBJ2-1 | TRBD2 | TRBV27 | CASSPPGLAGDEQFF | TGTGCCAGCAGTCCCCCGGGACTAGCGGGAGATGAGCAGTTCTTC
. | TRBJ2-2 | . | TRBV19 | CASQLENTGELFF | TGTGCCAGTCAGCTCGAGAACACCGGGGAGCTGTTTTTT
. | TRBJ2-3 | TRBD2 | TRBV28 | CASSPLTTTRAGVRDTQYF | TGTGCCAGCAGTCCGCTCACCACAACCAGGGCGGGGGTTAGAGATACGCAGTATTTT
. | TRBJ2-3 | . | TRBV10-3 | CATRQLVTSTDTQYF | TGTGCAACACGGCAGCTAGTGACAAGCACAGATACGCAGTATTTT
. | TRBJ2-2 | . | TRBV7-3 | CASSLRGPPRELFF | TGTGCCAGCAGCTTAAGAGGGCCCCCCCGGGAGCTGTTTTTT
. | TRBJ1-1 | . | TRBV9 | CASSADPNTEAFF | TGTGCCAGCAGCGCAGACCCAAACACTGAAGCTTTCTTT
. | TRBJ1-1 | . | TRBV7-9 | CASSWRESREAFF | TGTGCCAGCAGCTGGCGGGAATCCCGTGAAGCTTTCTTT
. | TRBJ1-1 | . | TRBV7-3 | CASSLEFGRDTEAFF | TGTGCCAGCAGCTTAGAGTTCGGCAGGGACACTGAAGCTTTCTTT